This TCR beta chain was observed in a study of Ad26.COV2.S vaccination and SARS-CoV-2 variants. Described treatment: around 19 received Ad26.COV2.S at low or high dose, single or two shots; a few received placebo; per-sample allocation not given. After the first vaccine or placebo injection, samples were drawn on day 63. Germline V CDR1 and CDR2: MDHEN, SYDVKM. V lost 2 bases, J lost 17 bases, and 13 bases lay in between. The CDR3 length is 12 residues. Libraries were prepared by immunoSEQ multiplex PCR; TCRdb keeps only in-frame clonotypes and omits some of them. The sample has about 460,000 clones, about nine tenths seen once.

The source of this sequence is a person between 18 and 65 years old who received the Ad26.COV2.S COVID-19 vaccine or a placebo. The chain recombines TRBV28 with TRBJ1-6, with a weak D call TRBD1 (5 bases). This sample comprised peripheral blood, obtained in a trial of Ad26.COV2.S vaccine versus placebo. The CDR3 nucleotides are TGTGCCAGCAGTTTAGGCGGCGGGACCTTCCACTTT. Protein sequence: CASSLGGGTFHF.